One T cell receptor beta chain is described in this entry. Ten or more counts support this clone. Its antigen is not yet known. Base qualities were left out, and no much larger clone turns up one base away. These data come from a study of beta chain features in type 1 diabetes (dated by TCRdb to 2016 to 2018). Some background on the complete study: Mean age, gender distribution, total cell number and subset yield did not differ between patients and healthy donors. A total of about 100 million sorted cells were examined across all samples, and RNA yield correlated strongly with the number of cells per subset. In the study, recently diagnosed type 1 diabetes patients and matched healthy donors were compared on the TCRB repertoires of their sorted circulating CD4+ T cell subsets. Regulatory and stem cell-like memory subsets were obtained from only 8 patients and roughly eight healthy donors, while naive and central memory subsets were obtained from all 28 donors. Broader findings and caveats from the paper: HLA sub-analyses involved small numbers of individuals, so any influence of HLA type on TCRB rearrangement remained unresolved. In all four CD4+ subsets, TCRB CDR3 length was moderately but significantly shorter in type 1 diabetes patients. Because cDNA rather than genomic DNA was sequenced, highly expressing activated cells could have been over-represented, although no difference in activation and CD3 levels was found between groups. At VDJ recombination sites, type 1 diabetes patients had fewer insertions and more deleted nucleotides, which implies abnormalities in thymic rearrangement. PCR might favor shorter templates, but patient and control samples were amplified and corrected together, so any skew would affect both groups equally. Naive, central memory and regulatory TCRB repertoires appeared to be more similar among patients than among healthy donors.

Each donor gave one peripheral blood draw, roughly 110 mL on average, collected into heparinised tubes. A BD FACSAria II and a panel including CD45RO, CCR7, CD25, CD127, CD95 and CD27 were used to sort naive, central memory, regulatory and stem cell-like memory CD4+ T cells. Purity was above 98% for every sorted population. PBMCs were isolated right away by Lymphoprep density gradient centrifugation and were stained directly, without culture. To minimize batch effects, samples were stained and sorted in pairs, one healthy donor with one patient per experiment. The CDR3 numbers 13 residues from cysteine through phenylalanine. Here the CDR3 DNA is all that survives: 39 bases in frame from base 1. Trimming removed 11 bases from V and 7 bases from J, leaving 18 bases between the germline ends. The entire amount of isolated RNA was reverse transcribed using the High Capacity cDNA Reverse Transcription Kit, so the sequenced TCRB transcripts were expressed ones. Deep immunoSEQ sequencing was performed on naive, central memory and regulatory T cell samples, with an average of around 3.5 million total reads per sample. After sorted cells were lysed in RLT buffer, RNA was extracted with DNase-treated RNeasy Micro or Mini kits, with the choice depending on cell number. To prevent cross-contamination, each cell subset was processed individually, whereas patient and healthy donor samples were processed jointly. TCRB sequences were amplified from cDNA with the immunoSEQ multiplex PCR, producing 87-bp fragments spanning the CDR3 region. The amplicons were sequenced using the Illumina HiSeq platform. In the original analysis: Synthetic template baselines were used to correct PCR bias computationally, reads within Hamming distance 2 were collapsed together, and singletons that could not be merged were discarded. By aligning reads against IMGT, V, D and J genes, CDR3 length, and insertions or deletions at six rearrangement sites were assigned. Clonotype counts were normalized to sorted cell number within each subset before computing true diversity and Gini coefficients with the tcR R package. The overlap coefficient, calculated on TCRB nucleotide sequences, was used to quantify repertoire sharing. TCRdb stores this immuneACCESS table with in-frame sequences only. Part of the clones is absent; in the studies checked, under half of the shortfall reflects unresolved V genes, and no reason is known for the rest. The V and J calls and the clone size are those of that table, but D and trimming were determined from the DNA. The sample contains under 350,000 clones, 7% to 9% of them found a single time. The ten largest clonotypes hold roughly 0.94% of the sample.

The V and J genes are TRBV23-1 and TRBJ1-5; the D segment could be TRBD1, given 5 matching bases. Being an ORF, TRBV23-1 has a function that is uncertain. The TCR was taken from a young woman in good health. Sequencing was performed on central memory CD4+ T cells from blood. CDR3 region: CAWRGQGDQPQHF. The DNA sequence follows: TGCGCCTGGCGAGGGCAGGGAGACCAGCCCCAGCATTTT.